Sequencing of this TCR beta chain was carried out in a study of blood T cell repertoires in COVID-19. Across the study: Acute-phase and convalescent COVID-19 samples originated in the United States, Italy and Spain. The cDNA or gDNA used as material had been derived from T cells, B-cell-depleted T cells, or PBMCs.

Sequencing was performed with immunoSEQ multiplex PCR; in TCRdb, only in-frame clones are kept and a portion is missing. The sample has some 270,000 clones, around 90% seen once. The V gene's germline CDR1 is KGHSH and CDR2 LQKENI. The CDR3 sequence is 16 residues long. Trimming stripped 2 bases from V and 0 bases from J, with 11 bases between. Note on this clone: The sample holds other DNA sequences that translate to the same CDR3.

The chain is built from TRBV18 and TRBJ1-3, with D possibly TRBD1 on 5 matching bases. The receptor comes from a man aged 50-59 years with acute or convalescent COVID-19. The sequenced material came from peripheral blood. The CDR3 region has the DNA TGTGCCAGCTCACCATCTGGGGGGAACTCTGGAAACACCATATATTTT. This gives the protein CASSPSGGNSGNTIYF.